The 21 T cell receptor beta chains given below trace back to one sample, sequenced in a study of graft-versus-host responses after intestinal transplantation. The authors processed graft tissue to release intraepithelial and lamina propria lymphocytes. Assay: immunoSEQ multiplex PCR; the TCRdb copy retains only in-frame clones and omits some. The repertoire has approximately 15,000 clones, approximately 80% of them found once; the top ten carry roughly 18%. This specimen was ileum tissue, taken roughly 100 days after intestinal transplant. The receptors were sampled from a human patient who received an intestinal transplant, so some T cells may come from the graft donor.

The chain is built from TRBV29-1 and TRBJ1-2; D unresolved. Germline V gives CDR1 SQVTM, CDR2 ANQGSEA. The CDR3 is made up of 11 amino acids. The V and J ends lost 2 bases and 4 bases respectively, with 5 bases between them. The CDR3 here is CSVERAYGYTF. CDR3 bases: TGCAGCGTTGAAAGGGCCTATGGCTACACCTTC. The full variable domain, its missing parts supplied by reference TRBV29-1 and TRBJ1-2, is SAVISQKPSRDICQRGTSLTIQCQVDSQVTMMFWYRQQPGQSLTLIATANQGSEATYESGFVIDKFPISRPNLTFSTLTVSNMSPEDSSIYLCSVERAYGYTFGSGTRLTVV.

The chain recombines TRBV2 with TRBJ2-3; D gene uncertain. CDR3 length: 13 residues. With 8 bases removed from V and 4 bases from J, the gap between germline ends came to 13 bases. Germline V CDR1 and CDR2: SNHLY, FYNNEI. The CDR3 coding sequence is TGTGCCAGCCAGATCCCGGTGGCAGATACGCAGTATTTT. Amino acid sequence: CASQIPVADTQYF.

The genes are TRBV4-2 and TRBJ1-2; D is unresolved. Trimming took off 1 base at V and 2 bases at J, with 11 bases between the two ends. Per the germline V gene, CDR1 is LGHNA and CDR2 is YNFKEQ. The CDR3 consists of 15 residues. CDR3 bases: TGTGCCAGCAGCCAAGGTTTGGGAATAAACTATGGCTACACCTTC. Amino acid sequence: CASSQGLGINYGYTF.

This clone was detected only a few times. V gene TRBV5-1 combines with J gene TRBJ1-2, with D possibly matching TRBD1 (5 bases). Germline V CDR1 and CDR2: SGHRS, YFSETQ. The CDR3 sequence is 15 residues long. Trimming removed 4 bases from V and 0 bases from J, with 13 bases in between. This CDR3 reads CASSPRQIPNYGYTF. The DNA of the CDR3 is TGCGCCAGCAGCCCTCGACAGATTCCTAACTATGGCTACACCTTC. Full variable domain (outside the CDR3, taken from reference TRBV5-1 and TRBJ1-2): KAGVTQTPRYLIKTRGQQVTLSCSPISGHRSVSWYQQTPGQGLQFLFEYFSETQRNKGNFPGRFSGRQFSNSRSEMNVSTLELGDSALYLCASSPRQIPNYGYTFGSGTRLTVV.

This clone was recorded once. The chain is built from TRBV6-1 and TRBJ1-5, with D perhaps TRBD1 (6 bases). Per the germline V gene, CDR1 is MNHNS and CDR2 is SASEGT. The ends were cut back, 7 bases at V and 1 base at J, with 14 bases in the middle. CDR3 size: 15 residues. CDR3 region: CASKQGGQSNQPQHF. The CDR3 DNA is TGTGCCAGCAAACAGGGTGGGCAGAGCAATCAGCCCCAGCATTTT.

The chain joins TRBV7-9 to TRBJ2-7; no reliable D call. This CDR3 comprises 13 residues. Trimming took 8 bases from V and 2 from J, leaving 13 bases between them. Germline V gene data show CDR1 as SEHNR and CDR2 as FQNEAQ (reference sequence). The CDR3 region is CASSHLPPYEQYF. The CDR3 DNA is TGTGCCAGCTCACATCTCCCCCCCTACGAGCAGTACTTC.

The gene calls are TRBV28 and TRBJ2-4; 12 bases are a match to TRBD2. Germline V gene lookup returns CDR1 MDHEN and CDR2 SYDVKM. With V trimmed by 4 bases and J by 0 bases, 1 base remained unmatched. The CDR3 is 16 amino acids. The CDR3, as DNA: TGTGCCAGCAGTTGGACTAGCGGGGTAGCCAAAAACATTCAGTACTTC. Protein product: CASSWTSGVAKNIQYF. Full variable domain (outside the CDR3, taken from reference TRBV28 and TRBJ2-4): DVKVTQSSRYLVKRTGEKVFLECVQDMDHENMFWYRQDPGLGLRLIYFSYDVKMKEKGDIPEGYSVSREKKERFSLILESASTNQTSMYLCASSWTSGVAKNIQYFGAGTRLSVL.

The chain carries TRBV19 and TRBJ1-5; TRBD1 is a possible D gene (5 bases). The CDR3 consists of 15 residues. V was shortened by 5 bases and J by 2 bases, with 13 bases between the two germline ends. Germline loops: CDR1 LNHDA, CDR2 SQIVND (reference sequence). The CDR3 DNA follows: TGTGCCAGTAGTTCTGGGGGGGGTCGCAATCAGCCCCAGCATTTT. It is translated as CASSSGGGRNQPQHF.

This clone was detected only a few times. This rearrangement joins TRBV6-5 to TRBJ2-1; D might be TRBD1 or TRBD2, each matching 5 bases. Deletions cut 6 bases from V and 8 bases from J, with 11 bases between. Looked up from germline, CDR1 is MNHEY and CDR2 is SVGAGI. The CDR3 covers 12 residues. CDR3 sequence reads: CASRALGDEQFF. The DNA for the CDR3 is TGTGCCAGCAGAGCCCTGGGGGATGAGCAGTTCTTC.

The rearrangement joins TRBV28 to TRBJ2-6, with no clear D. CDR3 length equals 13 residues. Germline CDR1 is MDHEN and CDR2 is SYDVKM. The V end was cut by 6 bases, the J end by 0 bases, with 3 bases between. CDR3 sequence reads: CASRYSGANVLTF. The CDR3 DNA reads TGTGCCAGCAGGTACTCTGGGGCCAACGTCCTGACTTTC.

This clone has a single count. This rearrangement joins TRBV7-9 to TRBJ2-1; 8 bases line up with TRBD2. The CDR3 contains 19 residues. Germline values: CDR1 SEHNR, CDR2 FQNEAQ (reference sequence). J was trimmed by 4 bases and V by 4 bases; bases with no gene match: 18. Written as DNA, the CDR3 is TGTGCCAGCAGCTCGGCTACGACGACCGAGACTAGCGAGTACAATGAGCAGTTCTTC. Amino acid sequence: CASSSATTTETSEYNEQFF.

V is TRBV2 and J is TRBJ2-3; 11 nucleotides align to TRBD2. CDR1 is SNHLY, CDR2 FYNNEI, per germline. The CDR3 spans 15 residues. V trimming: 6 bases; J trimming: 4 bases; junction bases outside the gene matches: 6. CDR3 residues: CASSFTSGRADTQYF. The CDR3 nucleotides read TGTGCCAGCAGCTTCACTAGCGGGAGAGCAGATACGCAGTATTTT.

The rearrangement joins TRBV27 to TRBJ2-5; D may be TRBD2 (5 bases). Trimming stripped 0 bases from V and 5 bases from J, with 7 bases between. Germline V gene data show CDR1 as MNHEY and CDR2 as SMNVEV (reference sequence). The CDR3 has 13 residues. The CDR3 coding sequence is TGTGCCAGCAGTTTATCAGGGAGTGAGACCCAGTACTTC. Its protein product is CASSLSGSETQYF.

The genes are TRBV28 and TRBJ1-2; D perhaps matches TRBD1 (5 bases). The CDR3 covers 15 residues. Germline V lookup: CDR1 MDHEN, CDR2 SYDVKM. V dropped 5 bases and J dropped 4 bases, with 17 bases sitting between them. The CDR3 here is CASSPGQGQGYGYTF. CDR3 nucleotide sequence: TGTGCCAGCAGTCCCGGTCAGGGTCAGGGCTATGGCTACACCTTC.

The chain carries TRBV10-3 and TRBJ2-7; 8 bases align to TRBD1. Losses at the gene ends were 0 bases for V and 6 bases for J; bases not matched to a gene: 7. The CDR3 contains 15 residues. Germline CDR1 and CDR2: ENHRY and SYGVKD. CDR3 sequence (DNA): TGTGCCATCAGTGAGTCCTGGACAGGGTGGGGCGAGCAGTACTTC. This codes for CAISESWTGWGEQYF.

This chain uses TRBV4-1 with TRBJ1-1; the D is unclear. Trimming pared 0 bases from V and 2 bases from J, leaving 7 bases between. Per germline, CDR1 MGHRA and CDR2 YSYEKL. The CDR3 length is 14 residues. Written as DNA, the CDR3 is TGCGCCAGCAGCCAAGAAGGAGACAACACTGAAGCTTTCTTT. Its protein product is CASSQEGDNTEAFF.

The CDR3 DNA sequence: TGCGCCAGCAGCCAAGAAACCCACGGAGCGGGAGACGATGAGCAGTTCTTC. Amino acid sequence: CASSQETHGAGDDEQFF. This chain uses TRBV4-3 with TRBJ2-1; 8 bases fit TRBD2. The germline gives CDR1 LGHNA, CDR2 YSLEER. The CDR3 contains 17 residues. J lost 8 bases, V lost 0 bases, and 12 bases had no gene match.

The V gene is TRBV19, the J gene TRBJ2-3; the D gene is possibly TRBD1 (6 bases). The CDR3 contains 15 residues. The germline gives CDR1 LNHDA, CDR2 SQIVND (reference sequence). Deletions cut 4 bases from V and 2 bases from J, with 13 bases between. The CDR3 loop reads CASSTDNRVTDTQYF. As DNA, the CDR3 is TGTGCCAGTAGTACCGATAACAGGGTCACAGATACGCAGTATTTT.

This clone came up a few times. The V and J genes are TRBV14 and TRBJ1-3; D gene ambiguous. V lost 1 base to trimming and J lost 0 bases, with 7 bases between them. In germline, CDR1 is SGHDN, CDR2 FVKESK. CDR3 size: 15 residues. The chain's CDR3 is CASSQVQSSGNTIYF. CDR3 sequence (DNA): TGTGCCAGCAGCCAAGTACAGAGCTCTGGAAACACCATATATTTT.

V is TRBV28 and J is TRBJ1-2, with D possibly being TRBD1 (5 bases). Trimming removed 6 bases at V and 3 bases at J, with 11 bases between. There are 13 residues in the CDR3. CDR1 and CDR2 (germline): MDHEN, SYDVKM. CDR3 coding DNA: TGTGCCAGCAGCTCGACAGCCTACTATGGCTACACCTTC. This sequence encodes CASSSTAYYGYTF.

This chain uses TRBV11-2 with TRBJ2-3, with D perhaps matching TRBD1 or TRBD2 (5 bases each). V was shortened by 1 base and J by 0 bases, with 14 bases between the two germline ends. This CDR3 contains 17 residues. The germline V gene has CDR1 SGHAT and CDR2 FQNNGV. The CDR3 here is CASSLALLRDSTDTQYF. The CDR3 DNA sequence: TGTGCCAGCAGCTTAGCTCTACTACGGGACAGCACAGATACGCAGTATTTT. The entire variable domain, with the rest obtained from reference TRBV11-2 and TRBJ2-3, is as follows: EAGVAQSPRYKIIEKRQSVAFWCNPISGHATLYWYQQILGQGPKLLIQFQNNGVVDDSQLPKDRFSAERLKGVDSTLKIQPAKLEDSAVYLCASSLALLRDSTDTQYFGPGTRLTVL.